This T cell receptor (beta chain) was documented in a study of control samples from healthy donors and cancer patients. Profiling relied on immunoSEQ multiplex PCR, and the TCRdb table lists in-frame clones only, not all of them. This table has just over 80,000 clones, roughly 94% appearing once. Trimming shortened V by 5 bases and J by 4 bases, and 8 bases separated the two germline ends. This CDR3 has 13 residues. The germline V gene has CDR1 MNHEY and CDR2 SMNVEV (reference sequence). Input material: blood. V gene TRBV27 combines with J gene TRBJ1-4, with D uncertain. This receptor was identified in a woman younger than 30 in good health. CDR3 residues: CASSKQDNEKLFF. CDR3 sequence (DNA): TGTGCCAGCAGTAAACAAGATAATGAAAAACTGTTTTTT.